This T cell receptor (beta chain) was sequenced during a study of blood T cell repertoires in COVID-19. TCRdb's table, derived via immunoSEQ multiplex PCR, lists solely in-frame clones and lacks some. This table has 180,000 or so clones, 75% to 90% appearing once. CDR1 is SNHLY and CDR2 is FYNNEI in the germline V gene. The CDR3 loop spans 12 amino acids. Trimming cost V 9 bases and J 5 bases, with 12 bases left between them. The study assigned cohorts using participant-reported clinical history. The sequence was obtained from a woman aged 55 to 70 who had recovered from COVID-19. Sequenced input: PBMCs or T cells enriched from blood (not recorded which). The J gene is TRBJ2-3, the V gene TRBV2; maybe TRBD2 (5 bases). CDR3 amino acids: CARGGTGDTQYF. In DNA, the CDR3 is TGTGCCAGAGGAGGTACGGGAGATACGCAGTATTTT.